This TCR beta chain comes out of a study of CD8 T cells in Susac syndrome. FACS was used to enrich TEMRA cells, whereas the CD8+ and CD4+ T cells were obtained by negative isolation. Random hexamers were used to reverse transcribe the RNA input (about 0.5 to 1 ug). Multiplex immunoSEQ PCR targeted 54 Vbeta and 13 Jbeta TCR beta segments. TCRdb analysed the immunoSEQ multiplex PCR reads with MiXCR anew, one entry per CDR3 protein. Among about 57,000 distinct CDR3 sequences, roughly 93% were seen once, and the ten largest hold 0.45% to 0.65%. Trimming left V 4 bases short and J 6 bases short, with 16 bases between. The CDR3 is made up of 14 amino acids. From germline, CDR1 is LGHNA and CDR2 YNFKEQ.

This rearrangement joins TRBV4-2 to TRBJ2-7; tentatively, D is TRBD2 (6 bases). This clonotype originated in a human donor with multiple sclerosis. Sequencing input: CD8+ T cells from PBMCs. CDR3 protein: CASSRNQFGGEQYF. In DNA, the CDR3 is TGTGCCAGCAGCCGAAACCAGTTCGGGGGCGAGCAGTACTTC.